Shown below are 23 T cell receptor beta chains from a single sample sequenced in a study of cytomegalovirus exposure and HLA in healthy donors. The PCR contained 60 Vbeta and 13 Jbeta primers. Assay: immunoSEQ multiplex PCR; the TCRdb copy retains only in-frame clones and omits some. The sample includes around 200,000 clones, 75% to 90% of them seen just once. Sequencing used PBMCs. These receptors all stem from a woman under 40 in good health and CMV-seronegative.

This chain joins TRBV18 and TRBJ2-3; weak D call: TRBD2 (6 bases). Per the germline V gene, CDR1 is KGHSH and CDR2 is LQKENI. Trimming cost V 5 bases and J 2 bases, with 14 bases left between them. There are 15 residues in the CDR3. DNA for the CDR3: TGTGCCAGCTCATTCTACGGGAGTTCCACAGATACGCAGTATTTT. It encodes CASSFYGSSTDTQYF.

The rearrangement links TRBV2 to TRBJ1-4; D is possibly TRBD1 (6 bases). Per the germline V gene, CDR1 is SNHLY and CDR2 is FYNNEI. The CDR3 runs to 15 residues. The V end was cut by 4 bases, the J end by 2 bases, with 11 bases between. CDR3 sequence reads: CASSGNRATNEKLFF. In DNA, the CDR3 is TGTGCCAGCAGTGGAAACAGGGCCACTAATGAAAAACTGTTTTTT.

This chain links TRBV7-2 with TRBJ2-1; 7 bases align to TRBD2. The germline CDR1 and CDR2 sequences are SGHTA and FQGNSA. This CDR3 has 14 residues. With 3 bases clipped from V and 3 bases from J, the junction kept 2 bases outside the gene matches. CDR3 sequence: CASSFSGRYNEQFF. In DNA, the CDR3 is TGTGCCAGCAGCTTTAGCGGGCGCTACAATGAGCAGTTCTTC.

The gene calls are TRBV28 and TRBJ1-4; a possible D gene is TRBD1 (5 bases). The V end lost 9 bases, the J end lost 2 bases, and 16 bases lay between the germline ends. The CDR3 contains 15 residues. Germline CDR1 MDHEN, CDR2 SYDVKM. CDR3 DNA sequence: TGTGCCAGTAAAGGGGCCGCTACGACTAATGAAAAACTGTTTTTT. Protein sequence: CASKGAATTNEKLFF. Drawing the rest from reference TRBV28 and TRBJ1-4, the complete variable domain is DVKVTQSSRYLVKRTGEKVFLECVQDMDHENMFWYRQDPGLGLRLIYFSYDVKMKEKGDIPEGYSVSREKKERFSLILESASTNQTSMYLCASKGAATTNEKLFFGSGTQLSVL.

CDR3 coding DNA: TGTGCCACCAGCAGACAGGAGGTGGGTGGCTACACCTTC. This encodes CATSRQEVGGYTF. The chain uses TRBV15 and TRBJ1-2; D uncertain. This CDR3 comprises 13 residues. The germline V gene has CDR1 LNHNV and CDR2 YYDKDF (reference sequence). With 2 bases removed from V and 7 bases from J, the gap between germline ends came to 11 bases.

As concerns this clone: Within the sample, other DNA sequences also encode this same CDR3. The V call is TRBV5-1, the J call TRBJ2-3; D remains unclear. The CDR3 runs 12 residues. Trimming removed 4 bases from V and 0 bases from J, with 3 bases in between. Per germline, CDR1 SGHRS and CDR2 YFSETQ. The CDR3 here is CASSLSTDTQYF. DNA for the CDR3: TGCGCCAGCAGCCTCAGCACAGATACGCAGTATTTT.

The chain employs TRBV19 and TRBJ2-7; D possibly corresponds to TRBD2 (5 bases). The CDR3 runs 13 residues. CDR1 is LNHDA and CDR2 is SQIVND in the germline V gene (reference sequence). Trimming pared 1 base from V and 1 base from J, leaving 5 bases between. The CDR3 bases are TGTGCCAGTAGTATAGGAGGGTCCTACGAGCAGTACTTC. It codes for CASSIGGSYEQYF.

The CDR3 loop is CATSRSGASGTYEQYF. The CDR3 DNA follows: TGTGCCACCAGCAGATCCGGGGCTAGCGGTACCTACGAGCAGTACTTC. The chain carries TRBV15 and TRBJ2-7; 7 bases agree with TRBD2. The germline CDR1 and CDR2 sequences are LNHNV and YYDKDF (reference sequence). This CDR3 comprises 16 residues. V was pared by 2 bases and J by 2 bases, with 9 bases of the junction left unmatched.

This rearrangement joins TRBV5-4 to TRBJ2-6; D might be TRBD1 (6 bases). This CDR3 has 20 residues. V dropped 0 bases and J dropped 0 bases, with 19 bases sitting between them. Per the germline V gene, CDR1 is SGHNT and CDR2 is YYREEE (reference sequence). This CDR3 is CASSLDLGWDTYSGANVLTF. The CDR3, as DNA: TGTGCCAGCAGCTTGGATTTGGGGTGGGACACCTACTCTGGGGCCAACGTCCTGACTTTC.

This clone was recorded only once. This sequence joins TRBV7-8 and TRBJ2-3, with a weak D call TRBD2 (6 bases). Per germline, CDR1 SGHVS and CDR2 FQNEAQ. V was pared by 6 bases and J by 6 bases, with 13 bases between. The CDR3 is made up of 13 amino acids. CDR3 in amino acids: CASRKRAQDTQYF. In DNA, the CDR3 is TGTGCCAGCAGGAAGCGGGCACAGGATACGCAGTATTTT.

To note about this clone: The same CDR3 arises from other DNA sequences in this sample as well. CDR3 amino acids: CASSLTSGQETQYF. The CDR3 DNA reads as TGTGCCAGCAGCCTTACTAGCGGCCAAGAGACCCAGTACTTC. The rearrangement joins TRBV28 to TRBJ2-5, with 8 bases identical to TRBD2. Germline loops: CDR1 MDHEN, CDR2 SYDVKM. The J segment lost 1 base and the V segment lost 6 bases, leaving 4 bases of the junction unmatched. The CDR3 spans 14 residues.

Notes on this clone: Other DNA variants within this sample encode the same CDR3. The rearrangement joins TRBV9 to TRBJ2-7; 11 positions agree with TRBD1. CDR1 is SGDLS, CDR2 YYNGEE, per germline. Trimming removed 2 bases from V and 1 base from J; junction bases left unmatched: 2. The CDR3 length is 15 residues. This CDR3 reads CASSVGQGASYEQYF. CDR3 DNA sequence: TGTGCCAGCAGCGTCGGACAGGGGGCTTCCTACGAGCAGTACTTC.

This rearrangement joins TRBV5-1 to TRBJ2-7; D remains unclear. The CDR3 covers 15 residues. Trimming shortened V by 2 bases and J by 2 bases, and 14 bases separated the two germline ends. From germline, CDR1 is SGHRS and CDR2 YFSETQ. The CDR3 reads CASSFGVTLPYEQYF. CDR3 nucleotide sequence: TGCGCCAGCAGCTTTGGAGTGACCTTACCCTACGAGCAGTACTTC.

The V and J genes are TRBV7-3 and TRBJ2-2, with 8 bases aligning to TRBD2. Germline CDR1 and CDR2: SGHTA and FQGTGA. The V gene end was trimmed by 5 bases and the J gene end by 4 bases; junction bases not matched to a gene: 6. The CDR3 length is 15 residues. CDR3 sequence: CASSPGRASTGELFF. The CDR3 bases are TGTGCCAGCAGCCCCGGGAGGGCGTCCACCGGGGAGCTGTTTTTT.

The V and J genes are TRBV7-8 and TRBJ2-5; TRBD2 matches at 11 bases. The trim removed 3 bases at V and 2 bases at J, leaving 2 bases unmatched. From germline, CDR1 is SGHVS and CDR2 FQNEAQ. This CDR3 is 15 amino acids long. CDR3 sequence: CASSFRLAGQETQYF. The DNA for the CDR3 is TGTGCCAGCAGCTTCAGACTAGCGGGACAAGAGACCCAGTACTTC.

This clone was seen only a few times. The chain has TRBV6-5 and TRBJ2-2; the D gene is possibly TRBD2 (6 bases). V lost 4 bases and J lost 6, with 12 bases in between. The length of the CDR3 is 14 residues. Germline loops: CDR1 MNHEY, CDR2 SVGAGI. The CDR3 here is CASSSGGAPGELFF. CDR3 coding DNA: TGTGCCAGCAGTTCCGGAGGGGCGCCCGGGGAGCTGTTTTTT.

The chain is built from TRBV4-2 and TRBJ2-6; the D is unclear. The length of the CDR3 is 15 residues. CDR1 is LGHNA and CDR2 is YNFKEQ in the germline V gene. The ends were cut back, 0 bases at V and 3 bases at J, with 6 bases in the middle. The CDR3 spells CASSQDSLGANVLTF. Written as DNA, the CDR3 is TGTGCCAGCAGCCAAGATTCCCTTGGGGCCAACGTCCTGACTTTC.

This clone has more than one count but fewer than ten. V usage is TRBV10-1 and J usage is TRBJ1-2, with 9 bases identical to TRBD1. This CDR3 contains 15 residues. Germline V gene data show CDR1 as WNHNN and CDR2 as SYGVQD (reference sequence). The trim removed 5 bases at V and 4 bases at J, leaving 8 bases unmatched. CDR3 loop: CASSQTGGWAYGYTF. The CDR3, as DNA: TGCGCCAGCAGTCAGACAGGGGGGTGGGCCTATGGCTACACCTTC.

V gene TRBV20-1 combines with J gene TRBJ1-1; possible D gene TRBD1, 5 bases. Germline CDR1 is DFQATT and CDR2 is SNEGSKA (reference sequence). The CDR3 covers 11 residues. V lost 3 bases and J 7 bases, leaving 9 bases between the germline ends. CDR3 DNA sequence: TGCAGTGCTAGGGAGGGGCTTGAAGCTTTCTTT. Translation gives CSAREGLEAFF.

The V call is TRBV9, the J call TRBJ2-1; 11 bases are shared with TRBD2. CDR1 SGDLS and CDR2 YYNGEE come from the germline V gene. The CDR3 is 17 amino acids. V shed 2 bases, J shed 6 bases, and the junction held 10 bases outside the gene matches. Written as DNA, the CDR3 is TGTGCCAGCAGCGTCCGAACTAGCGGGAGTTCGGGCAATGAGCAGTTCTTC. Protein sequence: CASSVRTSGSSGNEQFF.

The chain joins TRBV6-5 to TRBJ1-5, with D unclear. Germline CDR1 MNHEY, CDR2 SVGAGI. The CDR3 has 14 amino acids. V lost 5 bases and J lost 9, with 17 bases in between. The CDR3 sequence: CASSQSGRLRPQHF. CDR3 sequence (DNA): TGTGCCAGCAGTCAGTCGGGGAGACTAAGGCCCCAGCATTTT.

This chain links TRBV6-5 with TRBJ2-2; 8 bases line up with TRBD1. The length of the CDR3 is 16 residues. Germline V gives CDR1 MNHEY, CDR2 SVGAGI. V dropped 0 bases and J dropped 4; count of bases not matched to a gene: 4. The DNA of the CDR3 is TGTGCCAGCAGTTACTCGACAGGGGAGGTCACCGGGGAGCTGTTTTTT. It translates to CASSYSTGEVTGELFF.

The chain has TRBV5-1 and TRBJ1-3, with 8 nucleotides matching TRBD1. There are 16 residues in the CDR3. Germline CDR1 is SGHRS and CDR2 is YFSETQ. J lost 4 bases, V lost 4 bases, and 10 bases had no gene match. In DNA, the CDR3 is TGCGCCAGCAGCGCGGAACCGGGACAGGCCGGAAACACCATATATTTT. This sequence encodes CASSAEPGQAGNTIYF. Using reference TRBV5-1 and TRBJ1-3 for the parts outside the CDR3, the full variable domain is KAGVTQTPRYLIKTRGQQVTLSCSPISGHRSVSWYQQTPGQGLQFLFEYFSETQRNKGNFPGRFSGRQFSNSRSEMNVSTLELGDSALYLCASSAEPGQAGNTIYFGEGSWLTVV.